The 26 T cell receptor beta chains given below trace back to one sample, sequenced in a study of blood T cell repertoires in COVID-19. Some clones are missing from TCRdb's copy, which holds only in-frame ones; the method was immunoSEQ multiplex PCR. In the table there are tens of thousands of clones, roughly 85% of which are singletons. The sequenced sample consisted of peripheral blood. Receptors were obtained from a man aged 25 to 40 with acute or convalescent COVID-19.

The chain has TRBV3-1 (or the pseudogene TRBV3-2) and TRBJ1-1, with D tentatively TRBD1 (5 bases). The CDR3 has 13 residues. V was cut by 3 bases and J by 7 bases, with 12 bases left in between. The germline V gene has CDR1 LGHDT and CDR2 YNNKEL (reference sequence). CDR3 coding DNA: TGTGCCAGCAGCCAGGACCCTACAGGTGAAGCTTTCTTT. Translation gives CASSQDPTGEAFF.

This sequence joins TRBV9 and TRBJ2-7; D unclear. Germline V gene sequence: CDR1 SGDLS, CDR2 YYNGEE. This CDR3 region has 14 residues. Trimming cost V 0 bases and J 2 bases, with 9 bases left between them. The CDR3 DNA reads as TGTGCCAGCAGCGTAGCTGGCCGTCCCTACGAGCAGTACTTC. This gives the protein CASSVAGRPYEQYF.

V usage is TRBV7-8 and J usage is TRBJ2-4, with D possibly TRBD2 on 7 matching bases. The CDR3 extends over 14 amino acids. The germline gives CDR1 SGHVS, CDR2 FQNEAQ. V was shortened by 5 bases and J by 8 bases, with 16 bases between the two germline ends. CDR3 DNA sequence: TGTGCCAGCAGCCCGAACCGGGGGGCCTACATTCAGTACTTC. Amino acids: CASSPNRGAYIQYF.

The chain employs TRBV19 and TRBJ2-4, with 7 bases aligning to TRBD2. Germline CDR1 and CDR2: LNHDA and SQIVND (reference sequence). J gave up 1 base and V 3 bases, and 12 bases lay outside the gene matches. This CDR3 is built from 18 residues. Here the CDR3 DNA reads TGTGCCAGTAGTATTGAGCGGGAAGTCTCATCGGCCAAAAACATTCAGTACTTC. It codes for CASSIEREVSSAKNIQYF.

With respect to this clone: Other nucleotide sequences in the sample specify the same CDR3. The chain employs TRBV4-1 and TRBJ2-2, with D possibly being TRBD2 (5 bases). V lost 0 bases to trimming and J lost 5 bases, with 7 bases between them. From germline, CDR1 is MGHRA and CDR2 YSYEKL. The CDR3 spans 14 residues. CDR3 protein: CASSQDPGTGELFF. Written as DNA, the CDR3 is TGCGCCAGCAGCCAAGATCCGGGGACCGGGGAGCTGTTTTTT.

The chain has TRBV13 and TRBJ2-5; tentatively, D is TRBD2 (5 bases). This CDR3 has 16 residues. CDR1 and CDR2 from the germline V gene are PRHDT and FYEKMQ (reference sequence). Trimming removed 5 bases at V and 3 bases at J, with 19 bases between. The CDR3 sequence is CASSPRTAKREETQYF. In nucleotides, the CDR3 is TGTGCCAGCAGCCCCAGGACTGCCAAGAGGGAAGAGACCCAGTACTTC.

The chain links TRBV6-5 to TRBJ1-2, with unresolved D. The germline V gene has CDR1 MNHEY and CDR2 SVGAGI. The V end was cut by 4 bases, the J end by 2 bases, with 11 bases between. CDR3 size: 14 residues. As DNA, the CDR3 is TGTGCCAGCAGTTCCACCGACACCAACTATGGCTACACCTTC. Its protein is CASSSTDTNYGYTF.

The rearrangement links TRBV5-1 to TRBJ2-7; D is possibly TRBD1 (6 bases). The V and J ends lost 4 bases and 0 bases respectively, with 14 bases between them. The CDR3 loop spans 15 amino acids. The germline V gene has CDR1 SGHRS and CDR2 YFSETQ. CDR3 amino acids: CASSQGTGNSYEQYV. The CDR3 DNA reads as TGCGCCAGCAGCCAGGGGACGGGGAACTCCTACGAGCAGTACGTC.

The V call is TRBV6-5, the J call TRBJ1-1, with no clear D. CDR3 length: 15 residues. Trimming cost V 9 bases and J 0 bases, with 17 bases left between them. Looked up from germline, CDR1 is MNHEY and CDR2 is SVGAGI. The CDR3 spells CASRTITLMNTEAFF. Here the CDR3 DNA reads TGTGCCAGTCGAACTATTACACTGATGAACACTGAAGCTTTCTTT.

This clone was observed once. The chain employs TRBV6-2 or TRBV6-3 and TRBJ2-7; 8 bases line up with TRBD1. The CDR3 length is 16 residues. The J segment lost 4 bases and the V segment lost 2 bases, leaving 10 bases of the junction unmatched. Germline V gene sequence: CDR1 MNHEY, CDR2 SVGEGT. The DNA for the CDR3 is TGTGCCAGCAGTTACCCACGCGGGACAGGAGGGTACGAGCAGTACTTC. The encoded protein is CASSYPRGTGGYEQYF.

The chain carries TRBV20-1 and TRBJ1-3; no clear D. Germline CDR1 DFQATT, CDR2 SNEGSKA (reference sequence). The CDR3 has 11 residues. Between the trimmed V and J ends, which lost 3 bases and 6 bases, there was a span of 6 bases. CDR3 loop: CSASSVNTIYF. The CDR3 nucleotides read TGCAGTGCTAGTTCAGTAAACACCATATATTTT.

V is TRBV20-1 and J is TRBJ1-1; D ambiguous. This CDR3 spans 11 amino acids. Trimming took 5 bases from V and 10 from J, leaving 14 bases between them. In germline, CDR1 is DFQATT, CDR2 SNEGSKA (reference sequence). This chain's CDR3 is CSAGPDLGAFF. The CDR3 region has the DNA TGCAGTGCTGGGCCAGACCTGGGAGCTTTCTTT.

The CDR3 spells CASSYSGARTEAFF. The CDR3, as DNA: TGTGCCAGCAGTTACTCTGGGGCGCGGACTGAAGCTTTCTTT. The rearrangement uses TRBV6-5 and TRBJ1-1; maybe TRBD1 (5 bases). Deletions cut 0 bases from V and 5 bases from J, with 10 bases between. Looked up from germline, CDR1 is MNHEY and CDR2 is SVGAGI. The CDR3 has 14 amino acids.

Here the CDR3 reads CASSRVVAGKETQYF. DNA of the CDR3: TGTGCCAGCAGCCGTGTTGTAGCGGGAAAAGAGACCCAGTACTTC. The chain uses TRBV5-4 and TRBJ2-5, with 8 bases lining up with TRBD2. J lost 3 bases, V lost 4 bases, and 8 bases had no gene match. The CDR3 contains 15 residues. Germline CDR1 SGHNT, CDR2 YYREEE (reference sequence).

The chain links TRBV5-1 to TRBJ2-2; D ambiguous. The length of the CDR3 is 16 residues. Germline V gene data show CDR1 as SGHRS and CDR2 as YFSETQ. The germline V and J ends were trimmed by 1 base and 0 bases, with 10 bases remaining between them. The CDR3 DNA follows: TGCGCCAGCAGCTTGTCTCAGTTCGCGAACACCGGGGAGCTGTTTTTT. Translated: CASSLSQFANTGELFF.

This chain uses TRBV18 with TRBJ2-2; 10 nucleotides align to TRBD1. The CDR3 loop spans 16 amino acids. The germline V gene has CDR1 KGHSH and CDR2 LQKENI. V shed 3 bases and J 7 bases; nucleotides not matched to a gene: 8. CDR3 DNA sequence: TGTGCCAGCTCACCCTCGACAGGGGGCGGAATCGGGGAGCTGTTTTTT. Its translation: CASSPSTGGGIGELFF.

The V gene is TRBV5-1, the J gene TRBJ2-3, with 11 bases that match TRBD1. After removal of 4 bases from V and 2 bases from J, the junction contained 6 bases not matched to a gene. CDR1 and CDR2 (germline): SGHRS, YFSETQ. This CDR3 spans 16 amino acids. The CDR3 region is CASSGQGARSTDTQYF. CDR3 nucleotide sequence: TGCGCCAGCAGCGGACAGGGGGCGCGTTCCACAGATACGCAGTATTTT.

The chain links TRBV5-6 to TRBJ1-2; D possibly corresponds to TRBD1 (6 bases). This CDR3 has 16 amino acids. CDR1 and CDR2 from the germline V gene are SGHDT and YYEEEE. Trimming left V 4 bases short and J 10 bases short, with 26 bases between. The CDR3 coding sequence is TGTGCCAGCAGCCCCCTGACAGGCAGGGCGGTAGTTGACTACACCTTC. As protein: CASSPLTGRAVVDYTF.

V and J are TRBV5-1 and TRBJ2-4; 9 nucleotides agree with TRBD1. Germline-derived CDR1 and CDR2 are SGHRS and YFSETQ. Trimming removed 3 bases from V and 5 bases from J; junction bases left unmatched: 6. The CDR3 is 15 residues long. CDR3 in amino acids: CASSWGTGRENIQYF. CDR3 DNA sequence: TGCGCCAGCAGCTGGGGGACAGGGAGAGAAAACATTCAGTACTTC. Full variable domain (remainder filled in from reference TRBV5-1 and TRBJ2-4): KAGVTQTPRYLIKTRGQQVTLSCSPISGHRSVSWYQQTPGQGLQFLFEYFSETQRNKGNFPGRFSGRQFSNSRSEMNVSTLELGDSALYLCASSWGTGRENIQYFGAGTRLSVL.

The rearrangement uses TRBV24-1 and TRBJ1-4; D not resolved. The V and J ends lost 7 bases and 3 bases respectively, with 11 bases between them. This CDR3 spans 14 amino acids. Germline CDR1 is KGHDR and CDR2 is SFDVKD. The CDR3 protein is CATSHGSPNEKLFF. CDR3 nucleotide sequence: TGTGCCACCAGCCACGGGTCGCCTAATGAAAAACTGTTTTTT.

The chain couples TRBV9 to TRBJ2-1; 7 positions match TRBD2. The junction had 4 bases not matched to a gene; V was cut back by 0 bases and J by 4 bases. Germline V gene lookup returns CDR1 SGDLS and CDR2 YYNGEE. CDR3 size: 15 residues. DNA for the CDR3: TGTGCCAGCAGCGTAGACGGGCGGGGGTACAATGAGCAGTTCTTC. Protein product: CASSVDGRGYNEQFF.

This clone was counted between two and nine times. The chain recombines TRBV18 with TRBJ2-7, with 9 nucleotides matching TRBD2. The J segment lost 2 bases and the V segment lost 2 bases, leaving 1 base of the junction unmatched. The CDR3 totals 14 residues. CDR1 is KGHSH and CDR2 is LQKENI in the germline V gene. The DNA of the CDR3 is TGTGCCAGCTCACCAGGCGGGGGGGCCTACGAGCAGTACTTC. This gives the protein CASSPGGGAYEQYF.

The genes are TRBV5-6 and TRBJ2-3, with D tentatively TRBD1 (6 bases). Trimming removed 10 bases at V and 2 bases at J, with 20 bases between. Germline loops: CDR1 SGHDT, CDR2 YYEEEE. This CDR3 comprises 15 residues. CDR3 nucleotides: TGTGCCGGCGCCCGTCAAGGGGGTTTCACAGATACGCAGTATTTT. This encodes CAGARQGGFTDTQYF.

The rearrangement links TRBV27 to TRBJ2-5; 11 bases align to TRBD1. V shed 2 bases, J shed 5 bases, and the junction held 7 bases outside the gene matches. Germline CDR1 MNHEY, CDR2 SMNVEV (reference sequence). This CDR3 has 16 residues. CDR3 in amino acids: CASSLDRTGGSETQYF. Written as DNA, the CDR3 is TGTGCCAGCAGTTTAGATCGGACAGGGGGCTCGGAGACCCAGTACTTC.

The chain carries TRBV5-6 and TRBJ1-6, with D hard to call. Trimming removed 0 bases from V and 8 bases from J, with 9 bases in between. The CDR3 extends over 14 amino acids. Germline lookup yields CDR1 SGHDT and CDR2 YYEEEE. As DNA, the CDR3 is TGTGCCAGCAGCTTGGGATGGGAGGATTCACCCCTCCACTTT. This sequence encodes CASSLGWEDSPLHF.

The chain combines TRBV2 with TRBJ1-4, with D possibly matching TRBD1 (5 bases). The CDR3 has 14 amino acids. Germline values: CDR1 SNHLY, CDR2 FYNNEI. Trimming cost V 4 bases and J 5 bases, with 11 bases left between them. CDR3 residues: CASSVDRRNEKLFF. The CDR3 coding sequence is TGTGCCAGCAGTGTCGACAGACGGAATGAAAAACTGTTTTTT.